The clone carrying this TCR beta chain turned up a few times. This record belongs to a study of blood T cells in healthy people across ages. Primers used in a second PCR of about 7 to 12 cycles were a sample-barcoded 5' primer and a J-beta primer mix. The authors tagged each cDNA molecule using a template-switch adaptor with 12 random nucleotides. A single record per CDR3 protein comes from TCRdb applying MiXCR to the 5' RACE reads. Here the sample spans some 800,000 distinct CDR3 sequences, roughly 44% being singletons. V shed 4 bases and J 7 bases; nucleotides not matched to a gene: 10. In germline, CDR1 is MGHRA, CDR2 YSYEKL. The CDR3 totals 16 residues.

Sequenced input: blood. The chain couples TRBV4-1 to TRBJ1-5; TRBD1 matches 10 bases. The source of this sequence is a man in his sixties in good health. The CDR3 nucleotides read TGCGCCAGCAGCCCTCACGGGGGGACAGGGGACCAGCCCCAGCATTTT. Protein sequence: CASSPHGGTGDQPQHF.